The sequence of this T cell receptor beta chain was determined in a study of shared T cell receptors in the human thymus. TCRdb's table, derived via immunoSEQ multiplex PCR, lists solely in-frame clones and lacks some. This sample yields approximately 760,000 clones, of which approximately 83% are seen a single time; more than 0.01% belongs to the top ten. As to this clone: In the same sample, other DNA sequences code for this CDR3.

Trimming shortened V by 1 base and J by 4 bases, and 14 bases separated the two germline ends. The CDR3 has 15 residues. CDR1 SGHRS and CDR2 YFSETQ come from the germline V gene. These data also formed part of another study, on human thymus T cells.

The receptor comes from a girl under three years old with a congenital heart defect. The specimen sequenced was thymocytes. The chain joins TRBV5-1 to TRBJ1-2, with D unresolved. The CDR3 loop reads CASSLQPEDTYGYTF. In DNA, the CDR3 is TGCGCCAGCAGCTTGCAGCCTGAAGACACCTATGGCTACACCTTC. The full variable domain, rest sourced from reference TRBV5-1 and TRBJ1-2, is KAGVTQTPRYLIKTRGQQVTLSCSPISGHRSVSWYQQTPGQGLQFLFEYFSETQRNKGNFPGRFSGRQFSNSRSEMNVSTLELGDSALYLCASSLQPEDTYGYTFGSGTRLTVV.